This T cell receptor beta chain was sequenced in a study of spatial heterogeneity in lung cancer. In germline, CDR1 is MGHDK, CDR2 SYGVNS. The J segment lost 1 base and the V segment lost 4 bases, leaving 10 bases of the junction unmatched. This CDR3 region has 17 residues. Time point here: blood at routine non-recurrence follow-up after resection. No cell sorting; template was whole RNA from tumor, lung tissue or PBMC. One entry per CDR3 protein results from TCRdb running MiXCR on the 5' RACE reads. The data hold some 120,000 distinct CDR3 sequences, with about 12% observed a single time. This clonotype has only a few counts.

This rearrangement joins TRBV25-1 to TRBJ2-3; 8 nucleotides align to TRBD2. The TCR originated in a male donor with early-stage non-small cell lung cancer. This specimen consisted of PBMCs, obtained at follow-up. Here the CDR3 DNA reads TGTGCCAGCAGTGCAGGAATCGGGGGGGCCGGCACAGATACGCAGTATTTT. Translated: CASSAGIGGAGTDTQYF.